This TCR beta chain was retrieved from a study of blood T cell repertoires in COVID-19. Study background: Samples representing acute and convalescent COVID-19 were sourced from the United States, Italy and Spain.

The trim removed 5 bases at V and 11 bases at J, leaving 8 bases unmatched. This CDR3 region has 15 residues. CDR1 and CDR2 (germline): LNHDA, SQIVND (reference sequence). The method was immunoSEQ multiplex PCR; TCRdb's version includes in-frame clones alone and lacks a portion of them. The sample includes 73,000 or so clones, about 80% of them seen just once. This rearrangement joins TRBV19 to TRBJ1-6, with 11 bases fitting TRBD1. This sequence was found in a woman aged 60-75 years with acute or convalescent COVID-19. Specimen: peripheral blood. The CDR3 DNA is TGTGCCAGTAGTCCCGGACAGGGGGCTAGTACACCCCTCCACTTT. Amino acid sequence: CASSPGQGASTPLHF.